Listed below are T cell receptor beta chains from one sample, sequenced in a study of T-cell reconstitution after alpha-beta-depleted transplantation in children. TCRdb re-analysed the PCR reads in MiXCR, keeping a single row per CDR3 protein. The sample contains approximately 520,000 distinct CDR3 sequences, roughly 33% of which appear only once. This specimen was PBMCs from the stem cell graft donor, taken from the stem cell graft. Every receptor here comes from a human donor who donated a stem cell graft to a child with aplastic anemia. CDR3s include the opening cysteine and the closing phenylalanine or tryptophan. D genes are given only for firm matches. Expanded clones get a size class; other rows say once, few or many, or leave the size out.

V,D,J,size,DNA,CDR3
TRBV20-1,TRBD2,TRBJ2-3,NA,TGCAGTGCTAAAGCCACTAGCGAACCAGATACGCAGTATTTT,CSAKATSEPDTQYF
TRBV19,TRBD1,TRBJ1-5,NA,TGTGCCAGTAGTCAACAGGGGGGTCAGCCCCAGCATTTT,CASSQQGGQPQHF
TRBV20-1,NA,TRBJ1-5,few,TGCAGTGCTAGAAAATGGACAGACAATCAGCCCCAGCATTTT,CSARKWTDNQPQHF
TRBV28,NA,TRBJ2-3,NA,TGTGCCAGCAGCCCTTCGGCAGGGAGCACAGATACGCAGTATTTT,CASSPSAGSTDTQYF
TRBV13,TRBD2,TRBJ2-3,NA,TGTGCCAGCAGCTTAGGCCTAGCGGGAGTCGCAGATACGCAGTATTTT,CASSLGLAGVADTQYF
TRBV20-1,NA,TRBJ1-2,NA,TGCAGTGCTGGGGTTCAGGGCGGGTGGACTAACTATGGCTACACCTTC,CSAGVQGGWTNYGYTF
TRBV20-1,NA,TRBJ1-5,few,TGCAGTGCCGGGAGGGCGAATCAGCCCCAGCATTTT,CSAGRANQPQHF
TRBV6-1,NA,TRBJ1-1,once,TGTGCCAGCAATGAGGGAATGAACACTGAAGCTTTCTTT,CASNEGMNTEAFF
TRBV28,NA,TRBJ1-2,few,TGTGCCAGCAGCCCGGCTAACTATGGCTACACCTTC,CASSPANYGYTF
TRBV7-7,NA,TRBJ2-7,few,TGTGCCAGCAGCGAGGGGACGGTTCCCTACGAGCAGTACTTC,CASSEGTVPYEQYF
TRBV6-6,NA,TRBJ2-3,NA,TGTGCCAGCAGTTACGCCCTAACAGATACGCAGTATTTT,CASSYALTDTQYF
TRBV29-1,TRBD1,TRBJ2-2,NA,TGCAGCGTTGTAGGGACAGGGACGACCGGGGAGCTGTTTTTT,CSVVGTGTTGELFF
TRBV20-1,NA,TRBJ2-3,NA,TGCAGTGGCCCCCCCCTCCAGCGGGGCACAGATACGCAGTATTTT,CSGPPLQRGTDTQYF